The clone carrying this T cell receptor beta chain was observed at least ten times. Antigen: not known. The sample comes from a study of CD8 T cells in ankylosing spondylitis. From the 5' RACE reads, TCRdb called clonotypes with MiXCR, one entry per CDR3 protein. Of approximately 290,000 distinct CDR3 sequences in the sample, around 21% are singletons; the top ten hold 3% to 4%. Regarding the study as a whole: Among TCR beta sequences, a motif of under ten highly homologous variants appeared characteristic of ankylosing spondylitis blood. Disease-linked clones bore a CD8+ phenotype and were relatively rare in peripheral blood. Some motif variants had been reported before (in reactive arthritis synovial fluid and blood).

The origin of this receptor is a female donor with ankylosing spondylitis or in good health (not recorded which). Source material: blood, either unsorted or a sorted T cell fraction (not recorded which).

This chain's CDR3 is CSVELRGGEQFF. The CDR3 nucleotides are TGCAGCGTTGAATTGAGAGGTGGGGAGCAGTTCTTC. The gene calls are TRBV29-1 and TRBJ2-1; D unresolved. V was clipped by 2 bases and J by 10 bases, with 12 bases between them. Germline values: CDR1 SQVTM, CDR2 ANQGSEA. The CDR3 sequence is 12 residues long.